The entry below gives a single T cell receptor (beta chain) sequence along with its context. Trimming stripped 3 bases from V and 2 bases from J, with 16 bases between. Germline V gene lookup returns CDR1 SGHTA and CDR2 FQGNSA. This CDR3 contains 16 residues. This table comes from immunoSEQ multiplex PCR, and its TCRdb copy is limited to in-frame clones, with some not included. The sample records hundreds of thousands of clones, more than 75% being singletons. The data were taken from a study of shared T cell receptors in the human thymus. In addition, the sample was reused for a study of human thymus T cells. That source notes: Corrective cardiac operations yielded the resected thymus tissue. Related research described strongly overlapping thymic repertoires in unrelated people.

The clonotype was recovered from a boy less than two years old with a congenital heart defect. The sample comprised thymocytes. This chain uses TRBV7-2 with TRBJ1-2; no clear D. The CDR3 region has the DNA TGTGCCAGCAGCTTCAGAGGGTTAGCTCCAAACTATGGCTACACCTTC. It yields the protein CASSFRGLAPNYGYTF.